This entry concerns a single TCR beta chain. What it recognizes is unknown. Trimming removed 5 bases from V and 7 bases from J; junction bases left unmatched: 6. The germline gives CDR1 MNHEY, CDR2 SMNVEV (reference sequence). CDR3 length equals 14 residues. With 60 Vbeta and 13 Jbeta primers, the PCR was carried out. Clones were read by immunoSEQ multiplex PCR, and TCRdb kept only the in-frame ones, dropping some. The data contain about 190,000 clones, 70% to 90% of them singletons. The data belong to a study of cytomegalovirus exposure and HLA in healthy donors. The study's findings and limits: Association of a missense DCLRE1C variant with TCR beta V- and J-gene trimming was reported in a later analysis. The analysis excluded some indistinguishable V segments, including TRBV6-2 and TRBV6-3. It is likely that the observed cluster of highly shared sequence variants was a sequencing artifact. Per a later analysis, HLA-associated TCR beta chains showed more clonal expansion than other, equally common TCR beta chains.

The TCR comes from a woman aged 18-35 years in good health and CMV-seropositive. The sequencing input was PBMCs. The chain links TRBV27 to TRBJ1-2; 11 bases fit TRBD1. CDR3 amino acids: CASSLRTGGFGYTF. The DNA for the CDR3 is TGTGCCAGCAGTCTACGGACAGGGGGCTTTGGCTACACCTTC.